Sequencing of this T cell receptor (beta chain) was carried out in a study of blood T cell repertoires in COVID-19. As for the study in general: Italy, Spain and the United States were the sources of the convalescent and acute COVID-19 samples.

Germline values: CDR1 KGHSH, CDR2 LQKENI. The J segment lost 4 bases and the V segment lost 3 bases, leaving 9 bases of the junction unmatched. The CDR3 is 17 residues long. In the authors' workflow: Nucleated cell number was recorded as an estimate derived from reference gene primer amplification. The repertoire was sequenced with immunoSEQ multiplex PCR; TCRdb's copy has only in-frame clones and lacks some. That table gives V, J and clone size, and the DNA gave D and trimming. The sample records roughly 410,000 clones, about 90% being singletons. In this sample, this clone turned up once. V is TRBV18 and J is TRBJ1-2, with 12 bases that match TRBD1. The receptor was isolated from a woman aged 60-70 years with COVID-19, enrolled during active disease. Sequenced: peripheral blood. CDR3 in DNA: TGTGCCAGCTCACCTGCGGGACAGGGGGCTGGAGGCTATGGCTACACCTTC. Protein product: CASSPAGQGAGGYGYTF.